This TCR beta chain originates from a study of blood T cell repertoires in COVID-19. In the study overall: PBMCs, B-cell-depleted T cells, or T cells were the source of the cDNA or gDNA that made up the material.

Germline assignment: CDR1 MNHEY and CDR2 SMNVEV (reference sequence). The CDR3 spans 15 residues. V shed 4 bases and J shed 7 bases, with 14 bases lying between them. How the authors handled the data: Estimates of nucleated cell counts were drawn from the amplification of reference gene primers. The protocol was immunoSEQ multiplex PCR, while the TCRdb copy is restricted to in-frame clones and leaves out a portion. V and J calls and clone size are those listed in that table; D and trimming were worked out from the DNA. The repertoire consists of around 120,000 clones, with around 85% occurring once and the leading ten covering about 2.5%.

The chain uses TRBV27 and TRBJ1-6; D might be TRBD1 (6 bases). The sequencing input was peripheral blood. The clonotype was recovered from a man aged 45-65 years with acute or convalescent COVID-19. This chain's CDR3 is CASSSPGTPNSPLHF. The CDR3 DNA follows: TGTGCCAGCAGTTCCCCCGGGACACCAAATTCACCCCTCCACTTT.